The clone carrying this TCR beta chain appeared a few times. It was with 60 Vbeta and 13 Jbeta primers that the PCR ran. Measured with immunoSEQ multiplex PCR; TCRdb has only the in-frame clones, and not every one. The data contain tens of thousands of clones, 80% of them seen just once; the ten biggest clones take up around 0.96%. The data originate from a study of cytomegalovirus exposure and HLA in healthy donors. This receptor was obtained from a male donor in good health and CMV-seronegative. The specimen was PBMCs.

CDR3 protein: CASRKGQGYQETQYF. CDR3 in DNA: TGTGCCAGCAGGAAGGGACAGGGTTATCAAGAGACCCAGTACTTC. This chain links TRBV5-4 with TRBJ2-5; 9 bases are a match to TRBD1. The CDR3 has 15 amino acids. Unmatched junction bases numbered 7, after V lost 5 bases and J lost 2 bases. Germline values: CDR1 SGHNT, CDR2 YYREEE (reference sequence).